These T cell receptor beta chains were read from a single sample in a study of neurological immune-mediated disorders. TCRdb fed the 5' RACE reads into MiXCR, producing one record per CDR3 protein. The sample lists approximately 100,000 distinct CDR3 sequences, around 3.3% seen once, with around 6% in the top ten. Sequenced input: PBMCs. The source of these receptors is a woman younger than 35 with multiple sclerosis. The conserved cysteine and the conserved F or W are not part of the CDR3 here.

v_call,cdr3_aa
TRBV5-4,ASSPTSNEQF
TRBV29-1,SVPKPNTGELF
TRBV20-1,SARVILFAGAGYEQY
TRBV20-1,SALPAGGRSGYT
TRBV6-5,ASSRGTGASSGANVLT
TRBV18,ASSPPMGDYTEAF
TRBV7-2,ASSLGWLAGGAV
TRBV4-2,ASSQDVGGNYEQY
TRBV6-1,ASSLGANQPQH
TRBV3-1,ASSPQGNNSPLH
TRBV20-1,SAREGQGGSPLH
TRBV20-1,SARAGQGDEKLF
TRBV6-2/TRBV6-3,ASHGRSLTGELF
TRBV12-3/TRBV12-4,ASSLGDQPQH
TRBV6-6,ASSTPPMNTEAF
TRBV4-3,ASSTYLGSDEQF
TRBV3-1,ASSQAAGGHKELF
TRBV20-1,SAHLRGPYEQY
TRBV5-1,ASSPGQGGSQPQH
TRBV5-8,ASNDRWINQPQH
TRBV6-5,ASSRTGYEQF
TRBV12-3/TRBV12-4,ASSLLGQFYT
TRBV3-1,ASRLILGSEDSEKLF
TRBV4-2,ASSQDGVTEAF
TRBV5-1,ASSTGQFSYEQY
TRBV7-3,ASSNSGNTGELF
TRBV28,ASYDSNQPQH
TRBV12-3/TRBV12-4,ASSFLTEPYGYT
TRBV12-3/TRBV12-4,ASSLSSRGKTNTGELF